The 32 T cell receptor beta chains presented below share a single source sample, sequenced in a study of shared clonotypes between healthy human individuals. Profiled with immunoSEQ multiplex PCR; TCRdb holds only in-frame clones, not every one. This table holds around 600,000 clones, about 96% found once. The sequencing input was naive CD4+ T cells sorted from blood. The subset here: CD45RA+ positively selected. Source of these receptors: a woman in her 30s in good health.

The chain recombines TRBV18 with TRBJ2-5; D possibly corresponds to TRBD2 (5 bases). Germline V lookup: CDR1 KGHSH, CDR2 LQKENI. CDR3 length: 13 amino acids. V lost 5 bases and J lost 3, with 10 bases in between. Written as DNA, the CDR3 is TGTGCCAGCTCAGTTCGGGATGAAGAGACCCAGTACTTC. It translates to CASSVRDEETQYF.

The chain uses TRBV5-1 and TRBJ2-3; D is unresolved. Trimming left V 0 bases short and J 2 bases short, with 10 bases between. There are 15 residues in the CDR3. Looked up from germline, CDR1 is SGHRS and CDR2 is YFSETQ. Written as DNA, the CDR3 is TGCGCCAGCAGCTTGGATGGGGAACTCACAGATACGCAGTATTTT. Translation gives CASSLDGELTDTQYF. The whole variable domain, filled in from reference TRBV5-1 and TRBJ2-3, reads KAGVTQTPRYLIKTRGQQVTLSCSPISGHRSVSWYQQTPGQGLQFLFEYFSETQRNKGNFPGRFSGRQFSNSRSEMNVSTLELGDSALYLCASSLDGELTDTQYFGPGTRLTVL.

V usage is TRBV9 and J usage is TRBJ1-5; D is uncertain. Germline V gene sequence: CDR1 SGDLS, CDR2 YYNGEE. The CDR3 totals 14 residues. With 0 bases removed from V and 5 bases from J, the gap between germline ends came to 9 bases. CDR3 in amino acids: CASSVGGSYQPQHF. For the CDR3, the DNA is TGTGCCAGCAGCGTAGGGGGTTCCTATCAGCCCCAGCATTTT. Full variable domain (outside the CDR3, taken from reference TRBV9 and TRBJ1-5): DSGVTQTPKHLITATGQRVTLRCSPRSGDLSVYWYQQSLDQGLQFLIQYYNGEERAKGNILERFSAQQFPDLHSELNLSSLELGDSALYFCASSVGGSYQPQHFGDGTRLSIL.

The chain has TRBV2 and TRBJ2-1; 7 bases are shared with TRBD2. CDR1 is SNHLY and CDR2 is FYNNEI in the germline V gene. CDR3 length: 14 residues. Trimming at V came to 6 bases and at J to 5 bases, leaving 7 bases not matched to a gene. The CDR3 sequence: CASRPTSVNNEQFF. The CDR3 region has the DNA TGTGCCAGCAGACCCACTAGCGTTAACAATGAGCAGTTCTTC.

The chain uses TRBV28 and TRBJ1-2; 8 nucleotides align to TRBD1. The CDR3 is made up of 14 amino acids. V lost 3 bases and J lost 4; bases outside the gene matches: 4. Germline CDR1 and CDR2: MDHEN and SYDVKM. DNA of the CDR3: TGTGCCAGCAGTTTCAGGGGGCGCCTCTATGGCTACACCTTC. Its translation: CASSFRGRLYGYTF.

The genes are TRBV18 and TRBJ2-6; D perhaps matches TRBD1 (6 bases). V was cut by 0 bases and J by 4 bases, with 10 bases left in between. CDR1 and CDR2 from the germline V gene are KGHSH and LQKENI. This CDR3 has 16 amino acids. The CDR3 loop reads CASSPPNRDGANVLTF. CDR3 bases: TGTGCCAGCTCACCACCGAACAGGGACGGGGCCAACGTCCTGACTTTC.

The J gene is TRBJ1-1, the V gene TRBV5-4; TRBD1 matches 9 bases. Trimming at V came to 5 bases and at J to 0 bases, leaving 11 bases not matched to a gene. This CDR3 is 17 amino acids long. Germline CDR1 is SGHNT and CDR2 is YYREEE (reference sequence). The CDR3 nucleotides are TGTGCCAGCAGGACAGGGGGAAATAGGGTGGTGAACACTGAAGCTTTCTTT. This sequence encodes CASRTGGNRVVNTEAFF.

The sample holds one count of this clone. The chain has TRBV11-3 and TRBJ2-3; 7 bases map to TRBD2. Trimming cost V 3 bases and J 5 bases; bases outside gene matches: 8. Germline V gives CDR1 SGHNT, CDR2 YENEEA. The CDR3 loop spans 15 amino acids. The CDR3 nucleotides read TGTGCCAGCAGCTTGACCCTAGCGGTGGGAGATACGCAGTATTTT. The encoded protein is CASSLTLAVGDTQYF.

The chain joins TRBV28 to TRBJ2-7, with TRBD2 matching over 10 bases. CDR3 length: 13 residues. With 6 bases clipped from V and 4 bases from J, the junction kept 3 bases outside the gene matches. Germline V gene lookup returns CDR1 MDHEN and CDR2 SYDVKM. DNA for the CDR3: TGTGCCAGCAGAGCTAGCGGGGGATACGAGCAGTACTTC. It is translated as CASRASGGYEQYF.

V gene TRBV5-1 combines with J gene TRBJ2-1; TRBD2 agrees at 11 bases. J gave up 8 bases and V 4 bases, and 11 bases lay outside the gene matches. CDR3 size: 16 residues. CDR1 is SGHRS, CDR2 YFSETQ, per germline. The CDR3 nucleotides read TGCGCCAGCAGCACCGGGACTAGCGGACTAGACCATGAGCAGTTCTTC. Encoded protein: CASSTGTSGLDHEQFF.

The chain's CDR3 is CASSIDGTVPPGNTIYF. The CDR3 nucleotides read TGTGCCAGTAGTATAGATGGGACAGTCCCTCCTGGAAACACCATATATTTT. This sequence joins TRBV19 and TRBJ1-3; 7 positions match TRBD1. This CDR3 region has 17 residues. Germline loops: CDR1 LNHDA, CDR2 SQIVND (reference sequence). Losses at the gene ends were 0 bases for V and 2 bases for J; bases not matched to a gene: 7. The entire variable domain, with the rest obtained from reference TRBV19 and TRBJ1-3, is as follows: DGGITQSPKYLFRKEGQNVTLSCEQNLNHDAMYWYRQDPGQGLRLIYYSQIVNDFQKGDIAEGYSVSREKKESFPLTVTSAQKNPTAFYLCASSIDGTVPPGNTIYFGEGSWLTVV.

This clone was seen just once. The chain combines TRBV27 with TRBJ2-3; D assignment may be TRBD1 or TRBD2 (5 bases each). The CDR3 totals 14 residues. Germline V gene lookup returns CDR1 MNHEY and CDR2 SMNVEV (reference sequence). V shed 6 bases and J shed 2 bases, with 12 bases lying between them. The CDR3 is CASRLWGNTDTQYF. DNA of the CDR3: TGTGCCAGCAGACTTTGGGGGAACACAGATACGCAGTATTTT.

The chain links TRBV6-5 to TRBJ2-1, with a possible D match to TRBD2 (6 bases). Trimming took off 2 bases at V and 8 bases at J, with 19 bases between the two ends. The CDR3 sequence is 16 residues long. Germline assignment: CDR1 MNHEY and CDR2 SVGAGI. CDR3 nucleotides: TGTGCCAGCAGTTACGATCCGGGACTCGATCTAGATGAGCAGTTCTTC. Translation: CASSYDPGLDLDEQFF.

This clone was seen once. The rearrangement joins TRBV4-1 to TRBJ2-7, with TRBD2 matching 8 bases. V lost 3 bases, J lost 3 bases, and 7 bases stayed unmatched. This CDR3 is 15 amino acids long. Germline V gene sequence: CDR1 MGHRA, CDR2 YSYEKL. Here the CDR3 DNA reads TGCGCCAGCAGCCATCCCGGGACTAGTGTCTACGAGCAGTACTTC. This codes for CASSHPGTSVYEQYF.

This clone was recorded a few times. The genes are TRBV19 and TRBJ1-1; D is possibly TRBD1 (6 bases). The V gene's germline CDR1 is LNHDA and CDR2 SQIVND (reference sequence). Trimming took off 6 bases at V and 5 bases at J, with 16 bases between the two ends. CDR3 length: 14 residues. The CDR3 spells CASRKGVGPTEAFF. The CDR3 bases are TGTGCCAGTAGAAAGGGGGTCGGGCCTACTGAAGCTTTCTTT.

This rearrangement joins TRBV28 to TRBJ2-1; 7 nucleotides agree with TRBD1. This CDR3 has 16 residues. Germline V CDR1 and CDR2: MDHEN, SYDVKM. V was clipped by 6 bases and J by 2 bases; unmatched bases: 10. The CDR3 spells CASSQTGTHTYNEQFF. The CDR3 DNA is TGTGCCAGCAGCCAGACAGGGACACATACCTACAATGAGCAGTTCTTC.

The V and J genes are TRBV4-1 and TRBJ2-2; 7 bases are shared with TRBD1. The CDR3 length is 15 residues. Per germline, CDR1 MGHRA and CDR2 YSYEKL. The V and J ends lost 4 bases and 7 bases, in that order; junction bases with no gene match: 9. The CDR3 region is CASSRDRDGSGELFF. DNA of the CDR3: TGCGCCAGCAGCCGCGACAGGGACGGTAGCGGGGAGCTGTTTTTT.

This clone was observed a single time. This rearrangement joins TRBV28 to TRBJ1-4, with TRBD1 matching over 7 bases. Unmatched junction bases numbered 5, after V lost 7 bases and J lost 3 bases. Germline assignment: CDR1 MDHEN and CDR2 SYDVKM. The CDR3 totals 14 residues. CDR3 region: CASMTGSPNEKLFF. The DNA for the CDR3 is TGTGCCAGCATGACAGGGAGCCCTAATGAAAAACTGTTTTTT.

V and J are TRBV5-4 and TRBJ2-5; TRBD2 agrees at 7 bases. The J segment lost 4 bases and the V segment lost 1 base, leaving 7 bases of the junction unmatched. Germline CDR1 is SGHNT and CDR2 is YYREEE (reference sequence). The CDR3 extends over 15 amino acids. The DNA for the CDR3 is TGTGCCAGCAGCTTGTGGGTTGCGGGGGTAGAGACCCAGTACTTC. Its protein product is CASSLWVAGVETQYF.

This clone has only one observation. This sequence joins TRBV2 and TRBJ2-7; 9 positions match TRBD1. There are 15 residues in the CDR3. Germline values: CDR1 SNHLY, CDR2 FYNNEI. Germline trimming cut 3 bases from V and 6 bases from J; bases unmatched to any gene: 9. The CDR3 region is CASSDSGQGKGEQYF. Written as DNA, the CDR3 is TGTGCCAGCAGTGACTCCGGACAGGGGAAGGGCGAGCAGTACTTC.

The chain carries TRBV2 and TRBJ1-5; D gene unclear. Germline CDR1 SNHLY, CDR2 FYNNEI. Trimming stripped 3 bases from V and 4 bases from J, with 10 bases between. This CDR3 region has 14 residues. CDR3 sequence reads: CASSDRFENQPQHF. The CDR3, as DNA: TGTGCCAGCAGTGACCGCTTTGAGAATCAGCCCCAGCATTTT. Drawing the rest from reference TRBV2 and TRBJ1-5, the complete variable domain is EPEVTQTPSHQVTQMGQEVILRCVPISNHLYFYWYRQILGQKVEFLVSFYNNEISEKSEIFDDQFSVERPDGSNFTLKIRSTKLEDSAMYFCASSDRFENQPQHFGDGTRLSIL.

The chain couples TRBV5-6 to TRBJ1-1; D is unclear. Germline V lookup: CDR1 SGHDT, CDR2 YYEEEE. The CDR3 covers 13 residues. V gave up 1 base and J gave up 4 bases, with 8 bases separating them. Written as DNA, the CDR3 is TGTGCCAGCAGCTTGAATACGGGCACTGAAGCTTTCTTT. Translated: CASSLNTGTEAFF.

This chain joins TRBV30 and TRBJ1-1; unclear D gene. V lost 0 bases and J lost 2, with 7 bases in between. The CDR3 runs to 13 residues. Germline V gives CDR1 GTSNPN, CDR2 SVGIG (reference sequence). CDR3 sequence: CAWSVAHNTEAFF. The CDR3 nucleotides read TGTGCCTGGAGTGTAGCACATAACACTGAAGCTTTCTTT.

The J gene is TRBJ2-5, the V gene TRBV5-6; 7 bases match TRBD1. With the DNA end fitting TRBJ2-7 better, the J assignment may be wrong. This CDR3 comprises 16 residues. CDR1 and CDR2 from the germline V gene are SGHDT and YYEEEE. The CDR3 DNA reads as TGTGCCAGCAGTCTGAGGGGGCCACGGGGCTCCTACGAGCAGTACTTC. The encoded protein is CASSLRGPRGSYEQYF.

The chain's CDR3 is CSVPRRTGSHEQYF. CDR3 in DNA: TGCAGCGTCCCCCGCAGGACAGGGTCCCACGAGCAGTACTTC. This chain connects TRBV29-1 to TRBJ2-7, with 8 bases aligning to TRBD1. This CDR3 region has 14 residues. With 6 bases clipped from V and 5 bases from J, the junction kept 12 bases outside the gene matches. Germline V gives CDR1 SQVTM, CDR2 ANQGSEA.

The gene calls are TRBV4-1 and TRBJ2-1; D is possibly TRBD2 (6 bases). CDR3 length equals 16 residues. Looked up from germline, CDR1 is MGHRA and CDR2 is YSYEKL. V was cut by 0 bases and J by 10 bases, with 19 bases left in between. The CDR3 DNA sequence: TGCGCCAGCAGCCAAGACTACGGGACTTCCAGGCGGGAGCAGTTCTTC. Translated, it gives CASSQDYGTSRREQFF.

This clone occurred once. The chain recombines TRBV28 with TRBJ1-1; no firm D call. Germline V gene lookup returns CDR1 MDHEN and CDR2 SYDVKM. The V end was cut by 4 bases, the J end by 1 base, with 4 bases between. This CDR3 contains 12 residues. This CDR3 is CASSSANTEAFF. The CDR3 nucleotides read TGTGCCAGCAGTTCAGCGAACACTGAAGCTTTCTTT.

A word on this clone: The germline gene is not matched at one end of the junction; a read error may be the cause. This chain joins TRBV28 and TRBJ1-1; possible D gene TRBD1, 5 bases. This CDR3 spans 13 amino acids. Per the germline V gene, CDR1 is MDHEN and CDR2 is SYDVKM. CDR3 DNA sequence: TGTGCCAGCAGTTTTGAGGGGAACAGTGAAGCTTTCTTT. This sequence encodes CASSFEGNSEAFF. Filled out from reference TRBV28 and TRBJ1-1, the complete variable domain reads DVKVTQSSRYLVKRTGEKVFLECVQDMDHENMFWYRQDPGLGLRLIYFSYDVKMKEKGDIPEGYSVSREKKERFSLILESASTNQTSMYLCASSFEGNSEAFFGQGTRLTVV.

The rearrangement uses TRBV14 and TRBJ2-2; 8 positions agree with TRBD1. The CDR3 extends over 15 amino acids. The ends lost 4 bases at V and 7 bases at J; junction bases unmatched: 8. Germline values: CDR1 SGHDN, CDR2 FVKESK. CDR3 in DNA: TGTGCCAGCAGCCCGCGATCAGGGGGCGACGGGGAGCTGTTTTTT. This codes for CASSPRSGGDGELFF.

This clone appeared once. This chain uses TRBV25-1 with TRBJ2-4, with TRBD2 identical over 7 bases. This CDR3 comprises 16 residues. CDR1 is MGHDK and CDR2 is SYGVNS in the germline V gene. Trimming removed 4 bases from V and 1 base from J; junction bases left unmatched: 7. CDR3 bases: TGTGCCAGCAGTGCCCTGACTAGCCGCGCCAAAAACATTCAGTACTTC. This sequence encodes CASSALTSRAKNIQYF. Full variable domain (outside the CDR3, taken from reference TRBV25-1 and TRBJ2-4): EADIYQTPRYLVIGTGKKITLECSQTMGHDKMYWYQQDPGMELHLIHYSYGVNSTEKGDLSSESTVSRIRTEHFPLTLESARPSHTSQYLCASSALTSRAKNIQYFGAGTRLSVL.

This clone showed up just once. The chain employs TRBV7-2 and TRBJ2-3; TRBD1 agrees at 8 bases. CDR1 is SGHTA, CDR2 FQGNSA, per germline. The CDR3 has 14 amino acids. V trimming: 6 bases; J trimming: 4 bases; junction bases outside the gene matches: 6. CDR3 nucleotide sequence: TGTGCCAGCAGTTCGGACAGGGACGCAGATACGCAGTATTTT. This codes for CASSSDRDADTQYF.

Comment on this clone: Other nucleotide sequences in the sample specify the same CDR3. The chain couples TRBV6-5 to TRBJ1-2, with D hard to call. The germline CDR1 and CDR2 sequences are MNHEY and SVGAGI. The V and J ends lost 0 bases and 1 base respectively, with 6 bases between them. This CDR3 contains 14 residues. The CDR3, as DNA: TGTGCCAGCAGTTACTCGGGCGGTAACTATGGCTACACCTTC. It is translated as CASSYSGGNYGYTF.